This TCR beta chain was recovered during a study of blood T cell repertoires in COVID-19. The wider study: COVID-19 samples collected from the United States, Italy and Spain covered acute and convalescent phases. The cDNA or gDNA used as material had been derived from T cells, B-cell-depleted T cells, or PBMCs.

How the authors handled the data: Amplification of reference gene primers was used by the study to estimate nucleated cell counts. Clones were read by immunoSEQ multiplex PCR, and TCRdb kept only the in-frame ones, dropping some. That table gives V, J and clone size, and the DNA gave D and trimming. In the table there are 300,000 to 350,000 clones, roughly nine tenths of which are singletons. The length of the CDR3 is 12 residues. CDR1 is SQVTM, CDR2 ANQGSEA, per germline. The chain is built from TRBV29-1 and TRBJ1-1, with 7 bases fitting TRBD1. Source material: peripheral blood. This clonotype originated in a man between 18 and 29 years old with active or convalescent COVID-19. CDR3 sequence reads: CSAGTVNTEAFF. The CDR3 nucleotides are TGCAGTGCCGGGACAGTGAACACTGAAGCTTTCTTT.